This T cell receptor (beta chain) was recovered during a study of shared clonotypes between healthy human individuals. The study, taken as a whole, reports: An expected dependence of interdonor clonotype sharing on sequencing depth was noted. Of the naive CD4 clonotypes, around 5% were shared across several donors. Since donors were few, the genetic and exposure-history diversity represented was limited. Sorted-subset sequencing was shown by rarefaction to be incomplete despite large depth.

Germline V gene sequence: CDR1 SGDLS, CDR2 YYNGEE. This CDR3 contains 14 residues. With V trimmed by 2 bases and J by 5 bases, 4 bases remained unmatched. Sequencing was performed with immunoSEQ multiplex PCR; in TCRdb, only in-frame clones are kept and a portion is missing. The sample contains under 1,900,000 clones, 98% of which appear only once. Points on this clone: The antigen remains unidentified.

The rearrangement joins TRBV9 to TRBJ2-5; 9 positions agree with TRBD2. The source is a man aged 30-40 years in good health. Sequencing used naive CD4+ T cells sorted from blood. As for subset: CD45RA+ positively selected. This CDR3 is CASSVSGSLETQYF. Written as DNA, the CDR3 is TGTGCCAGCAGCGTTAGCGGGAGTTTGGAGACCCAGTACTTC.